Below are 14 T cell receptor beta chains sequenced from a single sample in a study of shared clonotypes between healthy human individuals. Libraries were prepared by immunoSEQ multiplex PCR; TCRdb keeps only in-frame clonotypes and omits some of them. The sample includes around 2.5 million clones, under 95% of them seen just once. Sequenced sample: naive CD4+ T cells from PBMCs. Regarding subset: CD45RA+ positively selected. Every receptor here comes from a man younger than 30 in good health. Some clones in this sample may be carry-over from other donors' samples.

The chain is built from TRBV2 and TRBJ1-1, with 10 positions matching TRBD1. This CDR3 has 15 amino acids. Germline lookup yields CDR1 SNHLY and CDR2 FYNNEI. The ends lost 8 bases at V and 0 bases at J; junction bases unmatched: 6. CDR3 in DNA: TGTGCCAGCCTAGACAGGGGGCGCTTGAACACTGAAGCTTTCTTT. This sequence encodes CASLDRGRLNTEAFF.

The chain uses TRBV6-6 and TRBJ2-5, with TRBD1 as a possible D gene (6 bases). The J call is uncertain, as TRBJ2-7 better fits the DNA end. CDR3 length: 13 amino acids. Germline CDR1 is MNHNY and CDR2 is SVGAGI (reference sequence). Here the CDR3 reads CASSLQGAYEQYF. In DNA form, the CDR3 reads TGTGCCAGCAGTTTACAGGGTGCCTACGAGCAGTACTTC.

The V and J genes are TRBV19 and TRBJ2-7; 9 bases map to TRBD1. Germline V gene data show CDR1 as LNHDA and CDR2 as SQIVND (reference sequence). The CDR3 extends over 16 amino acids. V shed 1 base and J 0 bases; nucleotides not matched to a gene: 4. The CDR3 sequence: CASSIAGTGTSYEQYF. The CDR3 DNA reads as TGTGCCAGTAGTATAGCCGGGACAGGGACCTCCTACGAGCAGTACTTC.

As regards this clone: Other DNA sequences in this specimen translate into the identical CDR3. The V and J genes are TRBV5-1 and TRBJ2-3, with TRBD2 matching 10 bases. J was trimmed by 6 bases and V by 0 bases; bases with no gene match: 7. Germline CDR1 SGHRS, CDR2 YFSETQ. The CDR3 contains 16 residues. CDR3 coding DNA: TGCGCCAGCAGCTTGGGGTTAGCGGGAGGTTCGGATACGCAGTATTTT. Protein product: CASSLGLAGGSDTQYF.

This chain connects TRBV7-2 to TRBJ1-5; D remains ambiguous. The germline CDR1 and CDR2 sequences are SGHTA and FQGNSA. Trimming pared 1 base from V and 7 bases from J, leaving 5 bases between. The CDR3 loop spans 12 amino acids. The DNA of the CDR3 is TGTGCCAGCAGCTTAGAGCTGCAGCCCCAGCATTTT. This gives the protein CASSLELQPQHF.

The rearrangement links TRBV28 to TRBJ2-7; D may correspond to TRBD1 or TRBD2 (6 bases each). Germline-derived CDR1 and CDR2 are MDHEN and SYDVKM. The CDR3 length is 13 residues. Trimming removed 6 bases from V and 5 bases from J, with 14 bases in between. CDR3 region: CASSPGGGDEQYF. DNA of the CDR3: TGTGCCAGCAGCCCCGGGGGCGGAGACGAGCAGTACTTC.

V and J are TRBV28 and TRBJ2-1, with 10 nucleotides matching TRBD2. Germline trimming cut 3 bases from V and 8 bases from J; bases unmatched to any gene: 7. CDR3 length: 15 residues. Germline loops: CDR1 MDHEN, CDR2 SYDVKM. DNA of the CDR3: TGTGCCAGCAGTTTTAATAGCGGGAGGACGCATGAGCAGTTCTTC. This encodes CASSFNSGRTHEQFF.

The chain recombines TRBV2 with TRBJ2-7, with 7 bases fitting TRBD1. The CDR3 consists of 18 residues. V lost 3 bases to trimming and J lost 6 bases; unmatched junction nucleotides: 20. Germline CDR1 is SNHLY and CDR2 is FYNNEI. The CDR3 nucleotides are TGTGCCAGCAGTGATAGTAGACTATACAGGGGCGGTAAGGGCGAGCAGTACTTC. Encoded protein: CASSDSRLYRGGKGEQYF.

The V call is TRBV2, the J call TRBJ1-1; D possibly corresponds to TRBD1 (6 bases). The germline V gene has CDR1 SNHLY and CDR2 FYNNEI. Trimming cost V 4 bases and J 6 bases, with 15 bases left between them. The CDR3 spans 14 residues. DNA for the CDR3: TGTGCCAGCAGTGCTCGGGGGGGCAGAGCTGAAGCTTTCTTT. Translation: CASSARGGRAEAFF.

This clone is a singleton in its sample. Distinct nucleotide sequences in the sample also encode this CDR3. V usage is TRBV28 and J usage is TRBJ1-3; 9 bases are a match to TRBD1. Germline CDR1 is MDHEN and CDR2 is SYDVKM. The V segment lost 3 bases and the J segment 2 bases; nucleotides outside the gene matches: 2. This CDR3 contains 15 residues. The CDR3 DNA reads TGTGCCAGCAGTTTGGGACAGGGAACTGGAAACACCATATATTTT. Translated: CASSLGQGTGNTIYF.

V gene TRBV27 combines with J gene TRBJ2-2; D not certain. This CDR3 has 15 amino acids. V shed 2 bases and J shed 5 bases, with 12 bases lying between them. The germline V gene encodes CDR1 MNHEY and CDR2 SMNVEV (reference sequence). CDR3 in DNA: TGTGCCAGCAGTTTAGGGTCCTTTCAGACCGGGGAGCTGTTTTTT. Its translation is CASSLGSFQTGELFF.

This chain links TRBV4-2 with TRBJ1-6; maybe TRBD1 (5 bases). Trimming removed 4 bases from V and 5 bases from J, with 15 bases in between. The CDR3 is made up of 16 amino acids. Germline loops: CDR1 LGHNA, CDR2 YNFKEQ. The DNA of the CDR3 is TGTGCCAGCAGCCCCAATATTGGGACGAATAATTCACCCCTCCACTTT. Amino acid sequence: CASSPNIGTNNSPLHF.

The rearrangement joins TRBV5-1 to TRBJ1-4; D is unclear. CDR3 length: 15 amino acids. Trimming stripped 6 bases from V and 3 bases from J, with 15 bases between. Germline CDR1 is SGHRS and CDR2 is YFSETQ. As DNA, the CDR3 is TGCGCCAGCAATCGGGGAGGGAATGCTAATGAAAAACTGTTTTTT. The encoded protein is CASNRGGNANEKLFF.

This clone occurred once. V and J are TRBV6-1 and TRBJ2-2; D is undetermined. This CDR3 has 12 residues. Trimming pared 6 bases from V and 6 bases from J, leaving 8 bases between. In germline, CDR1 is MNHNS, CDR2 SASEGT. CDR3 sequence: CASRLRPGELFF. In DNA form, the CDR3 reads TGTGCCAGCAGGTTACGACCCGGGGAGCTGTTTTTT.